This T cell receptor beta chain was sequenced for a study of blood T cell repertoires in COVID-19. Study-wide background: The United States, Italy and Spain supplied acute and convalescent COVID-19 samples. T cells, B-cell-depleted T cells, or PBMCs supplied cDNA or gDNA.

Authors' processing steps: Using reference gene primer amplification, nucleated cell counts were estimated. The data were produced by immunoSEQ multiplex PCR, yet TCRdb's version contains in-frame clones alone and is incomplete. V and J calls and clone size come straight from that table; D and trimming were deduced from the DNA. Of 50,000 or so clones in the sample, 77% are singletons; the top ten hold roughly a fifth. This clonotype was sampled from a human donor with active or convalescent COVID-19. The donor label of this sample is uncertain. What was sequenced was peripheral blood.

Here the CDR3 DNA reads TGTGCCAGTAGTATAGGGCGGACTAGCGGATCCTACAATGAGCAGTTCTTC. Amino acid sequence: CASSIGRTSGSYNEQFF. The V and J genes are TRBV19 and TRBJ2-1, with 10 nucleotides matching TRBD2. V shed 1 base, J shed 1 base, and the junction held 4 bases outside the gene matches. The CDR3 consists of 17 residues. Germline V gene data show CDR1 as LNHDA and CDR2 as SQIVND (reference sequence).